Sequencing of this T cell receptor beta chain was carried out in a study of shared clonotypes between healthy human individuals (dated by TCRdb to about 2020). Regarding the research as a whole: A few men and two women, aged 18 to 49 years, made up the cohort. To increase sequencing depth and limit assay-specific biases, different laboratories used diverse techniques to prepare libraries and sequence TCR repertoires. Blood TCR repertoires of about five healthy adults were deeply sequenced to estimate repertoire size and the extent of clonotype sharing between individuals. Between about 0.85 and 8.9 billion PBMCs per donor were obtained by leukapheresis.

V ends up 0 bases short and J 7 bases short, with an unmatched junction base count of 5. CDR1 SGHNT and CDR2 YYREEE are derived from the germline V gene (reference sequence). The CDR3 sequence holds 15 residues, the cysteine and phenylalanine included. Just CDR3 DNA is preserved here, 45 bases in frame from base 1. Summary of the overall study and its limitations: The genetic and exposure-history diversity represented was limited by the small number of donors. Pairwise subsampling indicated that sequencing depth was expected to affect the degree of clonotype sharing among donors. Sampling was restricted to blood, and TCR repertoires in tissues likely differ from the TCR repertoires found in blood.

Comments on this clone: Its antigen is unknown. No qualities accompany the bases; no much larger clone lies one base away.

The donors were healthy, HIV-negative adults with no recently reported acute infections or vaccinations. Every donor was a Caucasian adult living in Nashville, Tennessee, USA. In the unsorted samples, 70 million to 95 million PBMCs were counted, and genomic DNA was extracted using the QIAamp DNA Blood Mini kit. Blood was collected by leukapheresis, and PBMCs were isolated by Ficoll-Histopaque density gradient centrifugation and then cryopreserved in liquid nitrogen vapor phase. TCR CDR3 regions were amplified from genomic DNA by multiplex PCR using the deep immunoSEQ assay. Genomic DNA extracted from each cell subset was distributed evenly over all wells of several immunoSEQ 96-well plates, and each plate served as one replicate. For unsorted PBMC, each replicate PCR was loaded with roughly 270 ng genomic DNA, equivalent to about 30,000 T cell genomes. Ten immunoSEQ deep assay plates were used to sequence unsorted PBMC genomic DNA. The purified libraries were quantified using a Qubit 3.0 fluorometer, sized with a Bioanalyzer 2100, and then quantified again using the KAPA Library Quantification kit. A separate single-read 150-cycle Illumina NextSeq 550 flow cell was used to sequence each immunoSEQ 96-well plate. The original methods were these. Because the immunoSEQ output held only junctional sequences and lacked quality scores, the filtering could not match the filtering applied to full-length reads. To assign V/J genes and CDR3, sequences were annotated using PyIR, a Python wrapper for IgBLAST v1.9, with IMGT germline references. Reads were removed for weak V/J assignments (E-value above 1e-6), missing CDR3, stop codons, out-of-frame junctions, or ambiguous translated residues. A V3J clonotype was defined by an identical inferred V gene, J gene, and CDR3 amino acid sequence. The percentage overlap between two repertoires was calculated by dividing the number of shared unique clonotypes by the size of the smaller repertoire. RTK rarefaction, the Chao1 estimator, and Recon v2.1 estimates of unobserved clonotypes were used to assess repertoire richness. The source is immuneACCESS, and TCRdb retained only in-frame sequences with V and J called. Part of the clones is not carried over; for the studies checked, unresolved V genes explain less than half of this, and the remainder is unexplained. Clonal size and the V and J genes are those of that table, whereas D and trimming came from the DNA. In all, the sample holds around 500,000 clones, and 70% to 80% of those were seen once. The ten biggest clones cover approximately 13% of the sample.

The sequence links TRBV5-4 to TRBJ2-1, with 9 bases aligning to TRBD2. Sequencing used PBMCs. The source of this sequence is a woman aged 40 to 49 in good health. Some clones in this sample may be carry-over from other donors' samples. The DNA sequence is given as TGTGCCAGCAGCTTGGAACTAGCGGGTTGGAATGAGCAGTTCTTC. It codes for CASSLELAGWNEQFF. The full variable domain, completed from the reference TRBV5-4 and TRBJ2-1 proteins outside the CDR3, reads ETGVTQSPTHLIKTRGQQVTLRCSSQSGHNTVSWYQQALGQGPQFIFQYYREEENGRGNFPPRFSGLQFPNYSSELNVNALELDDSALYLCASSLELAGWNEQFFGPGTRLTVL.